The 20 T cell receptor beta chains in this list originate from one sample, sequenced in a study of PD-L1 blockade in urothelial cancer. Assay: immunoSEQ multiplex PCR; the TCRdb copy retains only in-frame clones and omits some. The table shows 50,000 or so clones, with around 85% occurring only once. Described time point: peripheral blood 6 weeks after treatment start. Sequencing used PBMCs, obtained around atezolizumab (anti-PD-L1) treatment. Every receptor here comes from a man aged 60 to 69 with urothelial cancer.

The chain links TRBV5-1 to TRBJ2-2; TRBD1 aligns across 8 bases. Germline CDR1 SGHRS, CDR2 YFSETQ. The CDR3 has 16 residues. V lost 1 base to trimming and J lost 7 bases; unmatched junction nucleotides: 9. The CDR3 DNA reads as TGCGCCAGCAGCTTGACCCCTGACAGGGGTATCGGGGAGCTGTTTTTT. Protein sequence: CASSLTPDRGIGELFF.

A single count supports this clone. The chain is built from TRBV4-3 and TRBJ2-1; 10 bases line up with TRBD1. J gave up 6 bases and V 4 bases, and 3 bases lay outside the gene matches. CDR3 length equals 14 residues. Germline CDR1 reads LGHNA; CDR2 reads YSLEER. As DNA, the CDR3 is TGCGCCAGCAGCCCCCGGGACAGGGGCAATGAGCAGTTCTTC. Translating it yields CASSPRDRGNEQFF.

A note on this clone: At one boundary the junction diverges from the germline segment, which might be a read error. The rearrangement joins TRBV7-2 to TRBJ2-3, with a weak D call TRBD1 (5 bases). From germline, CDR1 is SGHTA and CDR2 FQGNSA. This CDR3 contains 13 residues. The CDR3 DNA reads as TGTGCCAGCACCGTCCAGGGTACAGGTACGCAGTATTTT. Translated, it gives CASTVQGTGTQYF.

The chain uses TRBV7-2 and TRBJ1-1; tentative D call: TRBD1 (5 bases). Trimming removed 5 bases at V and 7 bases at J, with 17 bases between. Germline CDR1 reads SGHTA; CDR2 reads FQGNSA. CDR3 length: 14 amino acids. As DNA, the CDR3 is TGTGCCAGCAGCCCCCGGGGGGGTGAGGGTGAAGCTTTCTTT. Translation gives CASSPRGGEGEAFF.

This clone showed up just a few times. CDR3 in DNA: TGTGCCAGCAGCTTGATTACAGGGGCCACTGAAGCTTTCTTT. Encoded protein: CASSLITGATEAFF. The V gene is TRBV5-6, the J gene TRBJ1-1, with 7 nucleotides matching TRBD1. CDR1 is SGHDT, CDR2 YYEEEE, per germline. The CDR3 spans 14 residues. V lost 1 base, J lost 4 bases, and 4 bases stayed unmatched.

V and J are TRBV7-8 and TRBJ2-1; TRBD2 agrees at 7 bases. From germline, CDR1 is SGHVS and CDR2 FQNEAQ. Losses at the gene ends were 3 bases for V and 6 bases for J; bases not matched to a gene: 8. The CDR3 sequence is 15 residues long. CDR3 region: CASSLSWIAGNEQFF. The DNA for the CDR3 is TGTGCCAGCAGCTTGTCTTGGATAGCGGGCAATGAGCAGTTCTTC.

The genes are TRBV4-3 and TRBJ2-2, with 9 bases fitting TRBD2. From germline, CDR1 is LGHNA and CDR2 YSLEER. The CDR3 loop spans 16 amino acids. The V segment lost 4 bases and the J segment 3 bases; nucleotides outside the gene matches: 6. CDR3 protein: CASSPSSGGYTGELFF. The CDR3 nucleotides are TGCGCCAGCAGCCCCTCCAGCGGGGGGTACACCGGGGAGCTGTTTTTT.

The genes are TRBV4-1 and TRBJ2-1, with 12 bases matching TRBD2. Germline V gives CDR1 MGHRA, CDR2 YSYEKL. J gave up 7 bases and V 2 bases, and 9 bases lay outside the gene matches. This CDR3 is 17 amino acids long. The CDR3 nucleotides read TGCGCCAGCAGCCAACCGACTAGCGGGGGCCCAGGGAATGAGCAGTTCTTC. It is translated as CASSQPTSGGPGNEQFF.

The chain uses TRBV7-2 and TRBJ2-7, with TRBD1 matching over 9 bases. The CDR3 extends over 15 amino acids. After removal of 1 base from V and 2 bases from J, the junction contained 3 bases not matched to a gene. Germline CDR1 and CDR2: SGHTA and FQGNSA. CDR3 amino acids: CASSLGGQGTYEQYF. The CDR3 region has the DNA TGTGCCAGCAGCTTAGGGGGACAGGGTACCTACGAGCAGTACTTC.

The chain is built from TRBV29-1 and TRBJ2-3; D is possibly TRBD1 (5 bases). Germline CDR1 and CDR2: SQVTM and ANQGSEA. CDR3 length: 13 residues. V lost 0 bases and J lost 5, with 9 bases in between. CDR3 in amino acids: CSVEEVGEDTQYF. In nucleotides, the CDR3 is TGCAGCGTTGAAGAGGTAGGGGAAGATACGCAGTATTTT.

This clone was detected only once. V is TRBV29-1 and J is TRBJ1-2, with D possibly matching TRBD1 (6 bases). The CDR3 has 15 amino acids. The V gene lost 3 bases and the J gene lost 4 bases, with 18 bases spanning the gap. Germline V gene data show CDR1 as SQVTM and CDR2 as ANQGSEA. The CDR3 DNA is TGCAGCGTTGATCCGGGACAACCTGGGCCCTATGGCTACACCTTC. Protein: CSVDPGQPGPYGYTF.

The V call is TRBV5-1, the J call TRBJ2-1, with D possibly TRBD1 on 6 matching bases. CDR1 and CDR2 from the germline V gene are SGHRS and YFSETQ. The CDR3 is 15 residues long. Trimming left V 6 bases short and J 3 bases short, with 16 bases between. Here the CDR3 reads CASTPTGTLYNEQFF. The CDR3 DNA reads TGCGCCAGCACGCCAACAGGGACCCTCTACAATGAGCAGTTCTTC.

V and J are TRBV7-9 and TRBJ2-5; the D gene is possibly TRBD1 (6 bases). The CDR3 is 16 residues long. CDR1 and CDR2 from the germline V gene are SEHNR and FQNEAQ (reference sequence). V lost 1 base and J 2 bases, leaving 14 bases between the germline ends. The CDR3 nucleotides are TGTGCCAGCAGCTTAGATTGGGCAGGGGCACAAGAGACCCAGTACTTC. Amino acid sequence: CASSLDWAGAQETQYF.

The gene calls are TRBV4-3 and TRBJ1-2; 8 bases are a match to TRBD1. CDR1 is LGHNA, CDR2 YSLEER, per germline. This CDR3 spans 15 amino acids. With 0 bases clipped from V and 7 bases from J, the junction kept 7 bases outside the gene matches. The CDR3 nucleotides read TGCGCCAGCAGCCAAGATCCAGGGGGCCTCGGTGGCTACACCTTC. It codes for CASSQDPGGLGGYTF.

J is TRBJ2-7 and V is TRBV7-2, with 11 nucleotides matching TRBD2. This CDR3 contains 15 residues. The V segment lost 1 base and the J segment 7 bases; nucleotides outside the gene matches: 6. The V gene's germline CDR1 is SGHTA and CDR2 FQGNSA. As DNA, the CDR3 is TGTGCCAGCAGCTTAGTACTAGCGGGGGCGAGGGAGCAGTACTTC. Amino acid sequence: CASSLVLAGAREQYF.

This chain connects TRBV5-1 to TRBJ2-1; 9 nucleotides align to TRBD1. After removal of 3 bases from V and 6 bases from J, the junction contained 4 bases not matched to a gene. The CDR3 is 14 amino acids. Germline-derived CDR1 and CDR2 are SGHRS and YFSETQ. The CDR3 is CASSSGQGINEQFF. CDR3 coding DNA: TGCGCCAGCAGCTCGGGACAGGGCATCAATGAGCAGTTCTTC.

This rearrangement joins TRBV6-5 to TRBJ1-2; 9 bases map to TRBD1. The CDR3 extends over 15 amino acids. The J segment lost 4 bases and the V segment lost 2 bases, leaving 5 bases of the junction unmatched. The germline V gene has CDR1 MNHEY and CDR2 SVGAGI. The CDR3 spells CASSYVTGGIYGYTF. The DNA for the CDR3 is TGTGCCAGCAGTTACGTGACAGGGGGTATCTATGGCTACACCTTC.

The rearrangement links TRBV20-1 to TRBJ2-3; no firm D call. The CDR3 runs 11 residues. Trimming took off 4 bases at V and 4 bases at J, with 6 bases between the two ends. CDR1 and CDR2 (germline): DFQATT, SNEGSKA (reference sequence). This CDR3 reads CSAIRSDTQYF. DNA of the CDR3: TGCAGTGCTATTAGATCAGATACGCAGTATTTT.

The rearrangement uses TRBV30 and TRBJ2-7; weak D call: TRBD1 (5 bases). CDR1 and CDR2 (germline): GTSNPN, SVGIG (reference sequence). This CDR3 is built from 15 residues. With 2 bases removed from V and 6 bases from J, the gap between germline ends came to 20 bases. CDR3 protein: CAWSTHPKGFSEQYF. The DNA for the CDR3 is TGTGCCTGGAGTACACACCCGAAGGGGTTCTCCGAGCAGTACTTC.

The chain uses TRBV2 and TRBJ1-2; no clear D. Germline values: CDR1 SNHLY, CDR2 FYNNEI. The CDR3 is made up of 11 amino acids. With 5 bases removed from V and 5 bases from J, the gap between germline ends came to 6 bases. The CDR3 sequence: CASSPGYGYTF. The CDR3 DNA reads TGTGCCAGCAGTCCCGGTTATGGCTACACCTTC.